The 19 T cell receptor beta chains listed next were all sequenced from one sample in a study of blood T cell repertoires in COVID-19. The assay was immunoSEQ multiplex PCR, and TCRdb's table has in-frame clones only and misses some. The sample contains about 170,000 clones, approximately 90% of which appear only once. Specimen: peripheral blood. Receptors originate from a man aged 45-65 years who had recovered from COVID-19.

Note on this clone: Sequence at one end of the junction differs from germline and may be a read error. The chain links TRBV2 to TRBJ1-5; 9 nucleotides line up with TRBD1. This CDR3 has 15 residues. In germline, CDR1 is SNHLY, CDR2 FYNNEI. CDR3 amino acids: CASSEAGTGNRPQHF. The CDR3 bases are TGTGCCAGCAGTGAGGCCGGGACAGGGAATCGGCCCCAGCATTTT. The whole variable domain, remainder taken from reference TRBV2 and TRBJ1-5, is EPEVTQTPSHQVTQMGQEVILRCVPISNHLYFYWYRQILGQKVEFLVSFYNNEISEKSEIFDDQFSVERPDGSNFTLKIRSTKLEDSAMYFCASSEAGTGNRPQHFGDGTRLSIL.

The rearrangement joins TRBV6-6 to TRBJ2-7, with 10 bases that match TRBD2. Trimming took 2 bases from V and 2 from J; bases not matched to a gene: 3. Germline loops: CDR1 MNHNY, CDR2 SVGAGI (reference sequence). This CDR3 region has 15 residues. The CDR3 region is CASSYPGLATYEQYF. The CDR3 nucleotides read TGTGCCAGCAGTTACCCGGGACTAGCGACCTACGAGCAGTACTTC.

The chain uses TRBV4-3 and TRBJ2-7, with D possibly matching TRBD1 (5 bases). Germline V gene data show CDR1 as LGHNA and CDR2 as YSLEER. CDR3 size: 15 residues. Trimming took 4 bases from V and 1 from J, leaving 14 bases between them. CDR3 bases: TGCGCCAGCAGCCCGAATGGGGCGCGGTCCTACGAGCAGTACTTC. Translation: CASSPNGARSYEQYF.

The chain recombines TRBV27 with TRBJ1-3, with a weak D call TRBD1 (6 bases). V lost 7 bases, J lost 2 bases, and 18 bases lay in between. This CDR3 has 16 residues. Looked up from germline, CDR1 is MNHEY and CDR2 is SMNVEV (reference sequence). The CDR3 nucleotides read TGTGCCAGCACCACCATTGAACAGGGCCCTGGAAACACCATATATTTT. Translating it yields CASTTIEQGPGNTIYF.

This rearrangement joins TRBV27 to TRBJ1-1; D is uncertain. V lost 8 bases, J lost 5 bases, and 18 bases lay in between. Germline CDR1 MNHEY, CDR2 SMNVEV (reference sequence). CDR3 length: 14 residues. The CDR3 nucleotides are TGTGCCAGCGGTCTATCCGGGATAAAAACTGAAGCTTTCTTT. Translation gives CASGLSGIKTEAFF.

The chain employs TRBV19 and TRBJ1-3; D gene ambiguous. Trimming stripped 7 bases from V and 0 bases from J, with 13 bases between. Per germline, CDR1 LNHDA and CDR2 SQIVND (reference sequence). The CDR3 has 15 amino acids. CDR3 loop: CASTTLRLSGNTIYF. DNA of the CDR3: TGTGCCAGTACCACGCTCAGGCTCTCTGGAAACACCATATATTTT.

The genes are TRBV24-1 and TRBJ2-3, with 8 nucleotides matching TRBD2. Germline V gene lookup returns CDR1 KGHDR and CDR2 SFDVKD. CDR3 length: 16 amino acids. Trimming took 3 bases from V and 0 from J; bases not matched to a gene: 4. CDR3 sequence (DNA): TGTGCCACCAGTGATCGGACTAGCCCTAGCACAGATACGCAGTATTTT. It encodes CATSDRTSPSTDTQYF.

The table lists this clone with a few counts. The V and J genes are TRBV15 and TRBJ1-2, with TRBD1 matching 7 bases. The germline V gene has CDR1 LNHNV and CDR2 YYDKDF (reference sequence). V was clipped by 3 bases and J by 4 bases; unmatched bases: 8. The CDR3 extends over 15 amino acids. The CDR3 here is CATSRTDRAIYGYTF. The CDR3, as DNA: TGTGCCACCAGCAGGACTGACAGGGCTATCTATGGCTACACCTTC.

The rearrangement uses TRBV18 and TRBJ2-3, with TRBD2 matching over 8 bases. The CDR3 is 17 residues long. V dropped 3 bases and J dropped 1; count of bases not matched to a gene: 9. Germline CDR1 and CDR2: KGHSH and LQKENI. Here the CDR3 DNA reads TGTGCCAGCTCACCTTTCGGACTAGCCGGGGGCACAGATACGCAGTATTTT. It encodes CASSPFGLAGGTDTQYF. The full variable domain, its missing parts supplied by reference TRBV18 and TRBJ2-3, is NAGVMQNPRHLVRRRGQEARLRCSPMKGHSHVYWYRQLPEEGLKFMVYLQKENIIDESGMPKERFSAEFPKEGPSILRIQQVVRGDSAAYFCASSPFGLAGGTDTQYFGPGTRLTVL.

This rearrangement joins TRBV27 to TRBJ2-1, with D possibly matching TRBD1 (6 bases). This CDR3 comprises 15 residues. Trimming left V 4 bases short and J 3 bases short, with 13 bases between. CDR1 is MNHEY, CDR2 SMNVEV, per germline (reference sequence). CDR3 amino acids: CASSSNRQVYNEQFF. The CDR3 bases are TGTGCCAGCAGTTCCAACCGACAGGTCTACAATGAGCAGTTCTTC.

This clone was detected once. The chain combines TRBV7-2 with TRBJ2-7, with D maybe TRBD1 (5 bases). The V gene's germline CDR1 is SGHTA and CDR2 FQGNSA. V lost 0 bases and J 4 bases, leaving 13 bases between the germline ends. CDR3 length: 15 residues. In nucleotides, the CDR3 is TGTGCCAGCAGCTTAGCCGTTCAGGGATGGTACGAGCAGTACTTC. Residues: CASSLAVQGWYEQYF.

The CDR3, as DNA: TGTGCCACCGTGTCGGCAGGGTTCGCGAACACTGAAGCTTTCTTT. It codes for CATVSAGFANTEAFF. The chain recombines TRBV24-1 with TRBJ1-1, with D perhaps TRBD1 (5 bases). With 9 bases removed from V and 1 base from J, the gap between germline ends came to 17 bases. The germline gives CDR1 KGHDR, CDR2 SFDVKD. The CDR3 contains 15 residues.

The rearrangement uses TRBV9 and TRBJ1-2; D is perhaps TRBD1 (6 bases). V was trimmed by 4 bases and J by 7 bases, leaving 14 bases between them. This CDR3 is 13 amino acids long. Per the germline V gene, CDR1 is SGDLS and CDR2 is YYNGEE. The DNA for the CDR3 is TGTGCCAGCAGCCCCCAGGGGTTAGGTGGCTACACCTTC. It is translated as CASSPQGLGGYTF.

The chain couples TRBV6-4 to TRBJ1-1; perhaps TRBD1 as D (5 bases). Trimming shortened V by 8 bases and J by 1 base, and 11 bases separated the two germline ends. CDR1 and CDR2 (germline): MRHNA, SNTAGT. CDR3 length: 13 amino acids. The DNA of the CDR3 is TGTGCCAGCTCCTCGGGGGAGAACACTGAAGCTTTCTTT. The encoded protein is CASSSGENTEAFF.

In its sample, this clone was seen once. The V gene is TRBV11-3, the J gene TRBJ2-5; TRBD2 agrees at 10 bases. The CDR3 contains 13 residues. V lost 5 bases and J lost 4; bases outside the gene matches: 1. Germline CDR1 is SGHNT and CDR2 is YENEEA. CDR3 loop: CASSQRGGETQYF. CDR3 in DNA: TGTGCCAGCAGCCAGCGGGGGGGAGAGACCCAGTACTTC.

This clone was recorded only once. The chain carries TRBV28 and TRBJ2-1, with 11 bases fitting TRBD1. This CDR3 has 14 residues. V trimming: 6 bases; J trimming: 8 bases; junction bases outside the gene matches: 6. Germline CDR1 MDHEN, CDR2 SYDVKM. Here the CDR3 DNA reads TGTGCCAGCAGATCCGGGACAGGGGGGGATGAGCAGTTCTTC. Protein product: CASRSGTGGDEQFF. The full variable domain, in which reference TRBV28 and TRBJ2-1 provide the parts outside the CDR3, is DVKVTQSSRYLVKRTGEKVFLECVQDMDHENMFWYRQDPGLGLRLIYFSYDVKMKEKGDIPEGYSVSREKKERFSLILESASTNQTSMYLCASRSGTGGDEQFFGPGTRLTVL.

The CDR3 DNA reads TGTGCCAGCATCTCTAGGGCTAGCCGAAACGGGGAGCTGTTTTTT. This translates into CASISRASRNGELFF. The chain links TRBV7-9 to TRBJ2-2; possible D gene TRBD2, 5 bases. The CDR3 has 15 residues. Trimming left V 7 bases short and J 7 bases short, with 19 bases between. Germline V lookup: CDR1 SEHNR, CDR2 FQNEAQ (reference sequence).

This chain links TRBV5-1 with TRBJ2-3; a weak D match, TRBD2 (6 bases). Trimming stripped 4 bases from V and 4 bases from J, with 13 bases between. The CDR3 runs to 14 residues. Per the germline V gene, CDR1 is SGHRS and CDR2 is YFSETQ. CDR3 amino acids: CASSLTSRADTQYF. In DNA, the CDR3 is TGCGCCAGCAGCCTCACTAGCAGGGCAGATACGCAGTATTTT.

The CDR3 is CASSSGLGGNEQFF. The DNA for the CDR3 is TGTGCCAGCAGTTCCGGACTAGGGGGGAATGAGCAGTTCTTC. The chain carries TRBV27 and TRBJ2-1; D perhaps matches TRBD2 (7 bases). V was trimmed by 4 bases and J by 7 bases, leaving 14 bases between them. Germline V gives CDR1 MNHEY, CDR2 SMNVEV (reference sequence). This CDR3 is built from 14 residues.